A selection of T cell receptor beta chains follows, all from one sample in a study of OX40 agonist ivuxolimab in advanced cancers. TCRdb's copy holds only in-frame clones and misses some; the assay was immunoSEQ multiplex PCR. The sample has about 83,000 clones, just over 90% seen once. Sequenced material: CD4+ or CD8+ T cells sorted from blood, taken in a trial of the OX40 agonist ivuxolimab. Receptors originate from an adult with an advanced solid tumor such as melanoma, head and neck, liver or kidney cancer. The conserved cysteine and the conserved F or W are not part of the CDR3 here. Fields, in order: V gene, J gene, CDR3 protein.

>TRBV27|TRBJ1-3
LQGKRNTIY
>TRBV7-2|TRBJ2-2
ASSDREGLTGELF
>TRBV28|TRBJ1-4
ASTIVTGVGEKLF
>TRBV19|TRBJ2-6
ASSIDGTVLTGANVLT
>TRBV7-9|TRBJ1-4
ASSVRDSNEKLF
>TRBV11-2|TRBJ2-3
ASSPRDSVSTDTQY
>TRBV5-1|TRBJ2-3
ASSLGSGLTDTQY
>TRBV9|TRBJ2-5
ASSVSGSLQETQY
>TRBV2|TRBJ2-5
ASSERVNYQETQY
>TRBV14|TRBJ2-5
ASSQRRGLGETQY
>TRBV5-4|TRBJ2-5
ASSLDSGSWETQY
>TRBV11-3|TRBJ2-7
ASTSGQLKDEQY
>TRBV18|TRBJ2-7
ASSLFPGLAGGPEY
>TRBV11-3|TRBJ2-3
ASSFPEGNSPQY
>TRBV6-6|TRBJ2-7
ASSYASMYEQY
>TRBV2|TRBJ1-3
ASSDRVTGTKGSSGNTIY
>TRBV19|TRBJ1-5
ASSIVGGAYQPQH
>TRBV11-2|TRBJ2-7
ASSFQTSGQGGYEQY
>TRBV5-1|TRBJ1-4
ASRGQPEANEKLF
>TRBV27|TRBJ1-2
ASRPAQGTNYGYT